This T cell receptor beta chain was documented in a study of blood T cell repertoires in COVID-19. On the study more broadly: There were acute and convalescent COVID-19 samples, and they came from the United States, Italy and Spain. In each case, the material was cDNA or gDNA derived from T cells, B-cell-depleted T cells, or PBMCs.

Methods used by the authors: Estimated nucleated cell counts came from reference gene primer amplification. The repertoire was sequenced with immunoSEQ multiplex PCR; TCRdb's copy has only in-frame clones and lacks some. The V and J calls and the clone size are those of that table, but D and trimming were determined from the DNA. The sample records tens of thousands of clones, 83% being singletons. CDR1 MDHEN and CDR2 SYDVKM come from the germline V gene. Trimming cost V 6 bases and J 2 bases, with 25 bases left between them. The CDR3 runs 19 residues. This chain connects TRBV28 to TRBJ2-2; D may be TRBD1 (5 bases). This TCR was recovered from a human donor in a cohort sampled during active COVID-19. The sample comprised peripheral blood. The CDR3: CASSPRTGKKQYNTGELFF. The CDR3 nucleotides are TGTGCCAGCAGCCCACGCACAGGAAAAAAACAATATAACACCGGGGAGCTGTTTTTT.